The sequence of this T cell receptor beta chain was determined in a study of OX40 agonist ivuxolimab in advanced cancers. Study-level information: In this cohort, patients received ivuxolimab, an agonistic anti-OX40 (CD134) antibody. While on treatment, patients had intravenous ivuxolimab at 0.01 to 10 mg/kg every 2 weeks.

V was shortened by 4 bases and J by 2 bases, with 27 bases between the two germline ends. Germline V gives CDR1 MDHEN, CDR2 SYDVKM. This CDR3 is 19 amino acids long. Study-wide results and caveats: Patients with a partial response at 0.1-3.0 mg/kg had among the lowest clonal expansion.

With baseline, cycle 4 day 1, and cycle 7 day 1 as timepoints, blood was sampled. Using immunoSEQ multiplex PCR, the repertoire was profiled, and TCRdb retains in-frame clones only, with some absent. The table records over 90,000 clones, approximately 94% of them present only once. To note about this clone: What it binds is unknown.

The input for sequencing was CD4+ or CD8+ T cells sorted from blood, taken in a trial of the OX40 agonist ivuxolimab. The chain carries TRBV28 and TRBJ2-7; perhaps TRBD2 as D (6 bases). The receptor was isolated from an adult with an advanced solid tumor such as melanoma, head and neck, liver or kidney cancer. This CDR3 reads CASSYPSPLRGSGPYEQYF. DNA for the CDR3: TGTGCCAGCAGTTATCCTTCCCCTCTTCGGGGGAGTGGACCCTACGAGCAGTACTTC. Based on the CDR3 plus reference TRBV28 and TRBJ2-7, the full variable domain is DVKVTQSSRYLVKRTGEKVFLECVQDMDHENMFWYRQDPGLGLRLIYFSYDVKMKEKGDIPEGYSVSREKKERFSLILESASTNQTSMYLCASSYPSPLRGSGPYEQYFGPGTRLTVT.